The rows below give T cell receptor beta chains drawn from one sample of a study of PD-1 blockade in classical Hodgkin lymphoma. Method: immunoSEQ multiplex PCR; TCRdb's copy keeps in-frame clones and lacks some. Found here are about 58,000 clones, about 91% of them singletons; the top ten hold about 10%. The source material was peripheral blood mononuclear cells (PBMCs), sampled before the second cycle of nivolumab. These receptors were collected from a human donor with classical Hodgkin lymphoma. Both conserved end residues are part of each CDR3.

V	J	CDR3
TRBV5-1	TRBJ2-2	CASSLASPGELFF
TRBV7-6	TRBJ1-3	CASSFGTARPDGNTIYF
TRBV18	TRBJ1-5	CASSPDSNQPQHF
TRBV28	TRBJ1-2	CASSPLWDYGYTF
TRBV28	TRBJ1-2	CASEGLRRGYTF
TRBV6-1	TRBJ2-6	CASSEGTVLRSGANVLTF
TRBV19	TRBJ1-2	CASQGALPGYTF
TRBV5-6	TRBJ2-7	CASSFGGLYEQYF
TRBV19	TRBJ1-2	CASNPALNYGYTF
TRBV27	TRBJ1-5	CASSLRGYSNQPQHF
TRBV2	TRBJ2-7	CAGRTENGYEQYF
TRBV9	TRBJ1-2	CASSVGLGAGYGYTF
TRBV5-5	TRBJ2-7	CASSSTSYEQYF
TRBV11-3	TRBJ2-5	CASSLVGQGGSETQYF
TRBV27	TRBJ2-3	CASSLVTGNLLTDTQYF
TRBV23-1	TRBJ1-1	CASSRDRVSEKNTEAFF
TRBV5-1	TRBJ1-5	CASSLGPTGGNQPQHF
TRBV7-3	TRBJ2-7	CASSLAPGGPNEQYF
TRBV29-1	TRBJ2-1	CSVGKGQGDNEQFF
TRBV2	TRBJ2-7	CASFDGSAGIYEQYF
TRBV13	TRBJ1-2	CASSLRTGDGYTF
TRBV25-1	TRBJ2-3	CASRGTSGGTDTQYF
TRBV29-1	TRBJ2-1	CSAQRRLAGVLHNNEQFF
TRBV7-9	TRBJ1-4	CASSSHLLAGPTNEKLFF
TRBV12-5	TRBJ2-3	CASGLFYRGTGLSFNTDTQYF
TRBV14	TRBJ2-1	CASSQGYNEQFF
TRBV2	TRBJ2-7	CASSTGTTYEQYF
TRBV5-1	TRBJ2-1	CASSLEGGYNEQFF